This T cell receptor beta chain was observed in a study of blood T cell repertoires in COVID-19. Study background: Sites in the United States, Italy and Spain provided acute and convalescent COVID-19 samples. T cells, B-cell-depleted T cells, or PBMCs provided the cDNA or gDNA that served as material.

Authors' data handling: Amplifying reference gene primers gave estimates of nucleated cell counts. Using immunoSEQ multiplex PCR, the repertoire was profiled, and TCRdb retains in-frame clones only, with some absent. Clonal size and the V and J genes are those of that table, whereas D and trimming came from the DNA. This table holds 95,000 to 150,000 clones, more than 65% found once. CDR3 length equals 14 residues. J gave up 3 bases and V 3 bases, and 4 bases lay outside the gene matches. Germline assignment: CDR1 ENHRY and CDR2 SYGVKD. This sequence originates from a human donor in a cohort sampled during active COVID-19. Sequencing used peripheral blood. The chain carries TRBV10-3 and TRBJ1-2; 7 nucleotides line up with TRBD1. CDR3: CAISDTRGDYGYTF. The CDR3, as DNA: TGTGCCATCAGTGACACCAGGGGGGACTATGGCTACACCTTC.